This T cell receptor (beta chain) was profiled in a study of spatial heterogeneity in lung cancer. A single record per CDR3 protein comes from TCRdb applying MiXCR to the 5' RACE reads. The sample shows about 35,000 distinct CDR3 sequences, around 3.1% of them seen only once. This clonotype was found many times. Time point in this sample: sample taken at primary tumor resection. Donors were roughly 72 untreated early-stage non-small cell lung cancer patients. Without sorting, whole RNA was sequenced from tumor, nontumor lung or frozen PBMC. The CDR3 has 12 amino acids. Germline V gene sequence: CDR1 SGHTA, CDR2 FQGNSA. Trimming pared 1 base from V and 7 bases from J, leaving 8 bases between.

Material: normal lung tissue next to the tumor, obtained at surgery. This clonotype was obtained from a male donor with early-stage non-small cell lung cancer. V gene TRBV7-2 combines with J gene TRBJ2-7; no clear D. CDR3 sequence (DNA): TGTGCCAGCAGCTTAGGTCCCGTAGAGCAGTACTTC. Amino acids: CASSLGPVEQYF.